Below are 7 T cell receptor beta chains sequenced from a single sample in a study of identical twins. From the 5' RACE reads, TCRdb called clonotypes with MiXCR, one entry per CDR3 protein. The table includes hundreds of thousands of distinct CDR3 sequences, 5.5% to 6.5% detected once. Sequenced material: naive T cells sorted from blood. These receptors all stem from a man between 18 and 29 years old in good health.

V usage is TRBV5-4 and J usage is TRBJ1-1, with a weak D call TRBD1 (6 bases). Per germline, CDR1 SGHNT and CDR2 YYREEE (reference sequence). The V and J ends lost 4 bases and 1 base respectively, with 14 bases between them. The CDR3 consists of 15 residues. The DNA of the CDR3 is TGTGCCAGCAGCACCGGACAGCGAGCGAACACTGAAGCTTTCTTT. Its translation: CASSTGQRANTEAFF.

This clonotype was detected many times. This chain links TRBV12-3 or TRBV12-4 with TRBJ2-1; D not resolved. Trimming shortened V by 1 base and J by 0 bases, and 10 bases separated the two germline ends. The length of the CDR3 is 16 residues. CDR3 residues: CASSLDDSSSYNEQFF. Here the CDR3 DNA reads TGTGCCAGCAGTTTAGACGACTCTAGCTCCTACAATGAGCAGTTCTTC.

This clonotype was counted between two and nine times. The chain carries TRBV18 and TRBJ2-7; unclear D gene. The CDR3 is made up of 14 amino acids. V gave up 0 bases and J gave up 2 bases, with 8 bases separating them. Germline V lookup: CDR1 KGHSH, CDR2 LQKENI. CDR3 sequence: CASSPPVRTYEQYF. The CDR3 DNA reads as TGTGCCAGCTCACCACCGGTCAGAACCTACGAGCAGTACTTC.

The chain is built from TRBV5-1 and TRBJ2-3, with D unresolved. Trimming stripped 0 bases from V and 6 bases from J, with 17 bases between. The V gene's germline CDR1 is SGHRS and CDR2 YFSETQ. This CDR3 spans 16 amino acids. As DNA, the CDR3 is TGCGCCAGCAGCTTGGTGGAAGCGAGTGGGGTGGATACGCAGTATTTT. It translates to CASSLVEASGVDTQYF.

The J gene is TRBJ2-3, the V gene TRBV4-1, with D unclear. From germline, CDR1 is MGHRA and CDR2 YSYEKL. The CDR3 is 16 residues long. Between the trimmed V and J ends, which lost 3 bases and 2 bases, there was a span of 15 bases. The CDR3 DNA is TGCGCCAGCAGCCAGTACTTAAGGCACCCCACAGATACGCAGTATTTT. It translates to CASSQYLRHPTDTQYF.

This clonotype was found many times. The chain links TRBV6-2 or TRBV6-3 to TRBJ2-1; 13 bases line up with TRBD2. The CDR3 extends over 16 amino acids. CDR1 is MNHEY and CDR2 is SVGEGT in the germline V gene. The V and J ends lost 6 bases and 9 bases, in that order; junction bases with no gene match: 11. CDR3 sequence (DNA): TGTGCCAGCAGCCGAGCGACTAGCGGGAGGTCCGGTGAGCAGTTCTTC. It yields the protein CASSRATSGRSGEQFF.

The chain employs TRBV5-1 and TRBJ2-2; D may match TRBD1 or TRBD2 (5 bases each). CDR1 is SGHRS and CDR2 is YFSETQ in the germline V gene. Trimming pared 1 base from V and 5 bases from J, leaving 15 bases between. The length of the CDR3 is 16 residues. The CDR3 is CASSLWGKDLTGELFF. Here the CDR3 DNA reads TGCGCCAGCAGCTTGTGGGGCAAGGACTTAACCGGGGAGCTGTTTTTT. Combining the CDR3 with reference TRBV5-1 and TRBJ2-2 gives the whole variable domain KAGVTQTPRYLIKTRGQQVTLSCSPISGHRSVSWYQQTPGQGLQFLFEYFSETQRNKGNFPGRFSGRQFSNSRSEMNVSTLELGDSALYLCASSLWGKDLTGELFFGEGSRLTVL.